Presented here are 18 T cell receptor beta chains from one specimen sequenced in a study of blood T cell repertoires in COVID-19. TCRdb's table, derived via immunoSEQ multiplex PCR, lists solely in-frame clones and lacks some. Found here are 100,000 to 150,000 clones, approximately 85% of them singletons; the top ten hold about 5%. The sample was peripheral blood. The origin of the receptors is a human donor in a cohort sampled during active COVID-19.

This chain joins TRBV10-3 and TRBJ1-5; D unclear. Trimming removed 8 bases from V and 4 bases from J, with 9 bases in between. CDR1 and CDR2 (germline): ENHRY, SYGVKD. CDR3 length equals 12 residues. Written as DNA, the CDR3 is TGTGCCATCGGGCTGGTTAATCAGCCCCAGCATTTT. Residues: CAIGLVNQPQHF.

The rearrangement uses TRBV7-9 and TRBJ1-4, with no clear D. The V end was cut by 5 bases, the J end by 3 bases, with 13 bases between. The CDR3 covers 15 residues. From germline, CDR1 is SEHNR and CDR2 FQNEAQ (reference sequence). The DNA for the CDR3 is TGTGCCAGCAGCCCCACTGGGCAGTCTAATGAAAAACTGTTTTTT. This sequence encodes CASSPTGQSNEKLFF.

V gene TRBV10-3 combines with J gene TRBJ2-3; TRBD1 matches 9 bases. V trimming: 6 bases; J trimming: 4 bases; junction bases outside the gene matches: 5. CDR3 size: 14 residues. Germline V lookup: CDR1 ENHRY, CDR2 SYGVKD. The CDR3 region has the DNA TGTGCCATCAGGGATGACAGGGGGGCAGATACGCAGTATTTT. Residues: CAIRDDRGADTQYF.

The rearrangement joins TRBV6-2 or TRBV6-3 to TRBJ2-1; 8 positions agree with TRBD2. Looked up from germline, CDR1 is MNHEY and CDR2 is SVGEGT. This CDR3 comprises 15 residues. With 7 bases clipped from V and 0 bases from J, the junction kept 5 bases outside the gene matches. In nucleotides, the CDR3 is TGTGCCAGCACCCCCCGGGAGGGCTCCTACAATGAGCAGTTCTTC. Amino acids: CASTPREGSYNEQFF.

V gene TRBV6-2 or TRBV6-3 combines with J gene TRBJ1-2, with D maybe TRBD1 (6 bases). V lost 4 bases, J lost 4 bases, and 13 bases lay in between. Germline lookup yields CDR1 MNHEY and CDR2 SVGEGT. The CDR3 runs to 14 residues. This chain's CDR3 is CASSSDSRVYGYTF. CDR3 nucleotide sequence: TGTGCCAGCAGTTCGGACAGTCGAGTCTATGGCTACACCTTC.

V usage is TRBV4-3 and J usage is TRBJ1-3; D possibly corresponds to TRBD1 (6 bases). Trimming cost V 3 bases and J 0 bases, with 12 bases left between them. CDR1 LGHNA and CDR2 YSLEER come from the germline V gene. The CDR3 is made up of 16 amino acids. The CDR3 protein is CASSQETGSSGNTIYF. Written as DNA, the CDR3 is TGCGCCAGCAGCCAGGAGACAGGAAGCTCTGGAAACACCATATATTTT.

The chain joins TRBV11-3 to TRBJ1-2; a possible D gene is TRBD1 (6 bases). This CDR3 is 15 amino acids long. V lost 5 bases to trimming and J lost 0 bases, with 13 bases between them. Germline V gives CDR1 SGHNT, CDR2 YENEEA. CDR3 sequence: CASSVRQDTNYGYTF. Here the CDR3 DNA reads TGTGCCAGCAGCGTAAGACAGGATACTAACTATGGCTACACCTTC.

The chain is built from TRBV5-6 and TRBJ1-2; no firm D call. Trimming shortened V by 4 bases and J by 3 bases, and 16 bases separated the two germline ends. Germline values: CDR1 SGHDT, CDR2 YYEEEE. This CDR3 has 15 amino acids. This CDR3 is CASSRNPTEDYGYTF. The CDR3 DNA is TGTGCCAGCAGCCGGAACCCTACAGAAGACTATGGCTACACCTTC.

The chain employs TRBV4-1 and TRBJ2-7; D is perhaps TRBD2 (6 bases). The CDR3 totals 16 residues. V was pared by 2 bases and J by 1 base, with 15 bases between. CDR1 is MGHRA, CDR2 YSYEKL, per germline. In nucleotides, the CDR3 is TGCGCCAGCAGCCAACACTTCCGGGACTCTTCCTACGAGCAGTACTTC. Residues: CASSQHFRDSSYEQYF.

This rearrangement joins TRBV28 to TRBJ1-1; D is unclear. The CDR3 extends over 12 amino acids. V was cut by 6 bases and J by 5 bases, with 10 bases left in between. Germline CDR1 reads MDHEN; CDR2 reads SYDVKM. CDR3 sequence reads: CASSRPRTEAFF. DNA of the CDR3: TGTGCCAGCAGCAGACCTAGAACTGAAGCTTTCTTT.

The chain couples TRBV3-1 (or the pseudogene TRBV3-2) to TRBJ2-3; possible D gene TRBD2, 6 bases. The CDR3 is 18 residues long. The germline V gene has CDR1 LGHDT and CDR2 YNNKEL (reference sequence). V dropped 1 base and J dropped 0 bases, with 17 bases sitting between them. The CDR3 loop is CASSQGRPGASSTDTQYF. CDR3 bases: TGTGCCAGCAGCCAAGGAAGGCCGGGAGCTTCTAGCACAGATACGCAGTATTTT.

CDR3 DNA sequence: TGTGCCAGCAGCCCGAGGACAGGGAGAAGCAATCAGCCCCAGCATTTT. Residues: CASSPRTGRSNQPQHF. The rearrangement links TRBV21-1 to TRBJ1-5; no check of the table's D call, TRBD1, against the DNA was made. TRBV21-1 is deemed a pseudogene. CDR3 length: 16 amino acids.

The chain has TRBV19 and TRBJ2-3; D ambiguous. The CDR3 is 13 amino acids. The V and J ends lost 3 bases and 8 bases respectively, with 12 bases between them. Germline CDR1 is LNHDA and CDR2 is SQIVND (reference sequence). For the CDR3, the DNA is TGTGCCAGTAGTATCGGGTCTAGAGGTACGCAGTATTTT. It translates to CASSIGSRGTQYF. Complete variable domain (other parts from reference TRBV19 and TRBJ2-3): DGGITQSPKYLFRKEGQNVTLSCEQNLNHDAMYWYRQDPGQGLRLIYYSQIVNDFQKGDIAEGYSVSREKKESFPLTVTSAQKNPTAFYLCASSIGSRGTQYFGPGTRLTVL.

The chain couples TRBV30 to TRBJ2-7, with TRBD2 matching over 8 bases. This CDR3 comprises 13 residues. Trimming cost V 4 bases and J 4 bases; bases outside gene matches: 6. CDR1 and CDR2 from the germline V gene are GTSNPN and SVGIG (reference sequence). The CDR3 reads CAWKGLEKYEQYF. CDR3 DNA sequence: TGTGCCTGGAAGGGACTAGAGAAATACGAGCAGTACTTC.

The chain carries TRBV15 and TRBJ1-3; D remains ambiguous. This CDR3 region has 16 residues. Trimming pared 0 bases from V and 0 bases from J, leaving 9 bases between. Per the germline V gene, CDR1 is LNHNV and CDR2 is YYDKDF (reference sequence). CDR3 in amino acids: CATSRDPGYSGNTIYF. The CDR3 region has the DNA TGTGCCACCAGCAGAGATCCCGGGTACTCTGGAAACACCATATATTTT.

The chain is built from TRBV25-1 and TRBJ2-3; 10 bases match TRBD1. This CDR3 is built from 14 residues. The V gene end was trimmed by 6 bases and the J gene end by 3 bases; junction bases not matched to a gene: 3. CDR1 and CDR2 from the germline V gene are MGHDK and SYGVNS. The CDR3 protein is CASSRDRGTDTQYF. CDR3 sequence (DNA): TGTGCCAGCAGCCGGGACAGGGGTACAGATACGCAGTATTTT. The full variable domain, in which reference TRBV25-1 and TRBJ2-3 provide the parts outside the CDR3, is EADIYQTPRYLVIGTGKKITLECSQTMGHDKMYWYQQDPGMELHLIHYSYGVNSTEKGDLSSESTVSRIRTEHFPLTLESARPSHTSQYLCASSRDRGTDTQYFGPGTRLTVL.

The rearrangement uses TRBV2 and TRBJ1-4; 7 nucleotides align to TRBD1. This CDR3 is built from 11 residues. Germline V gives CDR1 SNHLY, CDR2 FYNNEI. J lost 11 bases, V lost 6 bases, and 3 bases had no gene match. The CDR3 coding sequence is TGTGCCAGCAGAGACAGGGACAAACTGTTTTTT. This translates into CASRDRDKLFF.

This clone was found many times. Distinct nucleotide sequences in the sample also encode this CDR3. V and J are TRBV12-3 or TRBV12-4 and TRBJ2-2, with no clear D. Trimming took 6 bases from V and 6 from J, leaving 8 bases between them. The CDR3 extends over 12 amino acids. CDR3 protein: CASSFYPGELFF. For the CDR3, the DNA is TGTGCCAGCAGCTTTTATCCCGGGGAGCTGTTTTTT.